A selection of T cell receptor beta chains follows, all from one sample in a study of CD8+ T cells in alopecia areata. Assay used: immunoSEQ multiplex PCR; TCRdb lists only in-frame clones, some missing. The data hold around 210,000 clones, with 56% observed a single time. Sequenced input: CD8+ T cells sorted from blood. Receptors were obtained from a human donor in good health. Each CDR3 is given with its conserved first and last residue. Each record gives: J gene, D gene, CDR3 length, clone size, V gene, CDR3 DNA, CDR3 protein. The D gene is left open where the match is weak. Clone sizes are given selectively: once, few, many, or a class where the clone is expanded.

TRBJ2-3 TRBD2 13 few TRBV29-1 TGCAGCGTCGTCAGCGGGGTCGGAGATACGCAGTATTTT CSVVSGVGDTQYF
TRBJ2-7 . 12 . TRBV6-5 TGTGCCAGCAGTTACTCGAACTACGAGCAGTACTTC CASSYSNYEQYF
TRBJ1-5 . 13 . TRBV7-2 TGTGCCAGCAGCTCGACAGGTCGTCAGCCCCAGCATTTT CASSSTGRQPQHF
TRBJ1-1 . 15 few TRBV4-1 TGCGCCAGCAGCCAGCACAGGGCGGTCGGCACTGAAGCTTTCTTT CASSQHRAVGTEAFF
TRBJ2-5 TRBD2 17 many TRBV4-1 TGCGCCAGCAGCCAGTTCGGACTAGCGGGGGGTCAAGAGACCCAGTACTTC CASSQFGLAGGQETQYF
TRBJ1-2 TRBD1 14 . TRBV2 TGTGCCAGCAGAAGTGGACAGGTTGACTATGGCTACACCTTC CASRSGQVDYGYTF
TRBJ1-1 . 14 . TRBV10-3 TGTGCCATCAGTTATCAGGGGAAGGACACTGAAGCTTTCTTT CAISYQGKDTEAFF
TRBJ2-7 TRBD1 13 few TRBV7-6 TGTGCCAGCAGCCTTGACAGGGTCAACGAGCAGTACTTC CASSLDRVNEQYF
TRBJ1-2 TRBD1 16 . TRBV29-1 TGCAGCGTTGACACCGGGGCCAAGGGGGCATCGTGGGGCTACACCTTC CSVDTGAKGASWGYTF
TRBJ1-2 . 13 . TRBV7-9 TGTGCCAGCAGCCTGCAAGATTACTATGGCTACACCTTC CASSLQDYYGYTF
TRBJ1-2 . 17 . TRBV2 TGTGCCAGCAGTGAAGCGCTTCGGGGGCCTGGGACCTATGGCTACACCTTC CASSEALRGPGTYGYTF
TRBJ2-1 . 12 once TRBV29-1 TGCAGCGTTGAAAAACAGGACAATGAGCAGTTCTTC CSVEKQDNEQFF
TRBJ1-3 . 15 few TRBV27 TGTGCCAGCAGTCCATCTATCCTGCCTGGAAACACCATATATTTT CASSPSILPGNTIYF
TRBJ1-1 . 15 . TRBV6-5 TGTGCCAGCAGTTACTCTCGGGGTTTGGGTACTGAAGCTTTCTTT CASSYSRGLGTEAFF
TRBJ2-6 . 17 . TRBV15 TGTGCCACCAGCAGAGATGTGGGATCAGGCGGAACCAACGTCCTGACTTTC CATSRDVGSGGTNVLTF
TRBJ2-1 TRBD2 16 . TRBV27 TGTGCCAGCAGCCCAAGGGGACTACTAGCGGCCAATGAGCAGTTCTTC CASSPRGLLAANEQFF
TRBJ1-6 . 14 few TRBV7-9 TGTGCCAGCAGCTTAGCGTCGGTGAATTCACCCCTCCACTTT CASSLASVNSPLHF
TRBJ2-1 TRBD1 19 once TRBV30 TGTGCCTGGAGTATTCCGGGACAGGAGAACCTAGAGCGCTACAATGAGCAGTTCTTC CAWSIPGQENLERYNEQFF
TRBJ2-3 TRBD2 14 . TRBV6-1 TGTGCCAGCAGTGAGGGGGGGGGAGCAGATACGCAGTATTTT CASSEGGGADTQYF
TRBJ2-1 . 11 few TRBV29-1 TGCAGCGTTGACGAGATTGGTGAGCAGTTCTTC CSVDEIGEQFF
TRBJ2-5 . 14 . TRBV25-1 TGTGCCAGCAGTGAATTCGGGTACCAAGAGACCCAGTACTTC CASSEFGYQETQYF
TRBJ1-1 . 17 . TRBV4-1 TGCGCCAGCAGCCAACCATTGCTAGGGGGTTCGGGCACTGAAGCTTTCTTT CASSQPLLGGSGTEAFF
TRBJ2-7 . 15 once TRBV29-1 TGCAGCGTTGAATTACCTGGCTGGGACTCCTACGAGCAGTACTTC CSVELPGWDSYEQYF
TRBJ2-7 TRBD1 17 . TRBV19 TGTGCCAGTAGTCCAAGGGACAGATTCTTACCAACCTACGAGCAGTACTTC CASSPRDRFLPTYEQYF
TRBJ1-1 . 13 . TRBV6-6 TGTGCTGGGTCTCTCGGTCTTCGCACTGAAGCTTTCTTT CAGSLGLRTEAFF
TRBJ2-2 . 11 few TRBV29-1 TGCAGCGTGGGTCTTTCCGGGGAGCTGTTTTTT CSVGLSGELFF
TRBJ2-7 . 12 . TRBV7-9 TGTGCCAGCAGCGCGGACAGCCACGAGCAGTACTTC CASSADSHEQYF
TRBJ2-7 TRBD2 16 . TRBV27 TGTGCCAGCACCCCGGTTAGCGGGCAACTAACCTACGAGCAGTACTTC CASTPVSGQLTYEQYF
TRBJ1-3 TRBD1 14 . TRBV6-6 TGTGCCAGCAGTCCCCCGGGACAGGGGAGAGTGGAATATTTT CASSPPGQGRVEYF
TRBJ1-2 . 13 . TRBV6-1 TGTGCCAGCCTTTCCAAGGGGGGGAATAGCTACACCTTC CASLSKGGNSYTF
TRBJ1-2 . 13 . TRBV6-5 TGTGCCAGCAGTCAGGGACTCGGCTATGGCTACACCTTC CASSQGLGYGYTF